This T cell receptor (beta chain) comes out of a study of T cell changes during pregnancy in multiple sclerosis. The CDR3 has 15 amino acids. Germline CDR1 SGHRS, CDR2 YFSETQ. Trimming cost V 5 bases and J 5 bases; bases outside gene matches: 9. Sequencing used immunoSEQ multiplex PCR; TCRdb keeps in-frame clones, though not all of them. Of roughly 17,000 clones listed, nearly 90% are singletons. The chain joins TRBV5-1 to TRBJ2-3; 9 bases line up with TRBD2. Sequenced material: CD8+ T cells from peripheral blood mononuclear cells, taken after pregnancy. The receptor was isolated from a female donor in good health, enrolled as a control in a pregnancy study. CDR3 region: CASSLAGEVGDTQYF. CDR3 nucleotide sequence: TGCGCCAGCAGTTTAGCGGGAGAAGTGGGAGATACGCAGTATTTT.